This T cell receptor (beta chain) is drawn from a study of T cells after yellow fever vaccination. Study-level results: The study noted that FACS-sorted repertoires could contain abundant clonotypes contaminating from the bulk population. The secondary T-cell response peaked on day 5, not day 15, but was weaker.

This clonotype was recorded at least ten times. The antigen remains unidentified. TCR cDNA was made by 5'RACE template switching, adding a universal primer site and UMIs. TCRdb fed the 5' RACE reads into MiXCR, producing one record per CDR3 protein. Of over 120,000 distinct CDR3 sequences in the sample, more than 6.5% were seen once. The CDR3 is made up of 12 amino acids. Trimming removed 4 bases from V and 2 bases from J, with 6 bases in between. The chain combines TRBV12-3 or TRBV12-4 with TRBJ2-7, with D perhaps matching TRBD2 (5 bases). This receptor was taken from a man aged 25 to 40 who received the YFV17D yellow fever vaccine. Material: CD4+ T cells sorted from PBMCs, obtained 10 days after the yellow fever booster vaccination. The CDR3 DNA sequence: TGTGCCAGCAGTTACGGGACCTACGAGCAGTACTTC. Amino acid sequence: CASSYGTYEQYF.